This entry lists 25 T cell receptor beta chains sequenced from one sample in a study of blood T cell repertoires in COVID-19. Repertoires were generated with immunoSEQ multiplex PCR, while TCRdb's copy carries only in-frame clones and drops some. The repertoire holds some 150,000 clones, with 80% to 90% as singletons. The sequenced sample consisted of peripheral blood. These TCRs come from a woman in her 70s with acute or convalescent COVID-19.

The rearrangement links TRBV2 to TRBJ1-2; D perhaps matches TRBD1 (6 bases). The ends were cut back, 6 bases at V and 1 base at J, with 15 bases in the middle. This CDR3 has 15 residues. Per germline, CDR1 SNHLY and CDR2 FYNNEI. The CDR3 loop reads CASRVLGANNYGYTF. The DNA of the CDR3 is TGTGCCAGCAGGGTTCTGGGGGCGAATAACTATGGCTACACCTTC.

This rearrangement joins TRBV4-3 to TRBJ1-2; D may be TRBD1 (5 bases). CDR3 length equals 17 residues. The V and J ends lost 0 bases and 5 bases respectively, with 19 bases between them. Germline lookup yields CDR1 LGHNA and CDR2 YSLEER. DNA for the CDR3: TGCGCCAGCAGCCAAGATATCGAGTCGATGGGGGGGTATGGCTACACCTTC. Translated, it gives CASSQDIESMGGYGYTF.

As DNA, the CDR3 is TGTGCCAGTCGGGACAGGGGGGCTTTGAACACTGAAGCTTTCTTT. Its translation is CASRDRGALNTEAFF. The rearrangement joins TRBV19 to TRBJ1-1; the match to TRBD1 covers 11 bases. Losses at the gene ends were 8 bases for V and 0 bases for J; bases not matched to a gene: 5. The germline V gene has CDR1 LNHDA and CDR2 SQIVND (reference sequence). The CDR3 has 15 residues.

This clone showed up just a few times. V is TRBV30 and J is TRBJ1-1, with a possible D match to TRBD1 (6 bases). V was cut by 4 bases and J by 1 base, with 19 bases left in between. Germline assignment: CDR1 GTSNPN and CDR2 SVGIG (reference sequence). The CDR3 length is 16 residues. For the CDR3, the DNA is TGTGCCTGGACCCCCCCACCGGGACACTGGAACACTGAAGCTTTCTTT. This encodes CAWTPPPGHWNTEAFF.

The chain is built from TRBV2 and TRBJ1-5, with TRBD1 as a possible D gene (5 bases). V lost 4 bases and J 0 bases, leaving 10 bases between the germline ends. The length of the CDR3 is 15 residues. The germline CDR1 and CDR2 sequences are SNHLY and FYNNEI. CDR3 in amino acids: CASSVDSLSNQPQHF. The CDR3 DNA reads as TGTGCCAGCAGTGTAGACAGTCTTAGCAATCAGCCCCAGCATTTT.

This clone occurred once. The J gene is TRBJ2-7, the V gene TRBV10-2, with 9 bases fitting TRBD2. Germline CDR1 reads WSHSY; CDR2 reads SAAADI. This CDR3 is built from 14 residues. Trimming cost V 6 bases and J 0 bases; bases outside gene matches: 3. CDR3 sequence reads: CASRSGGSSYEQYF. The DNA of the CDR3 is TGCGCCAGCAGGAGCGGGGGGAGCTCCTACGAGCAGTACTTC.

The gene calls are TRBV10-3 and TRBJ2-7, with D tentatively TRBD2 (5 bases). Trimming stripped 0 bases from V and 6 bases from J, with 12 bases between. The germline CDR1 and CDR2 sequences are ENHRY and SYGVKD. This CDR3 contains 14 residues. The CDR3 DNA is TGTGCCATCAGTGAGTCGACCCTGAGGGCCGAGCAGTACTTC. Its protein is CAISESTLRAEQYF.

The chain joins TRBV29-1 to TRBJ2-1, with D maybe TRBD1 (5 bases). The CDR3 extends over 12 amino acids. Germline-derived CDR1 and CDR2 are SQVTM and ANQGSEA. The CDR3, as DNA: TGCAGTGCAGGGTTCTCCTACAATGAGCAGTTCTTC. It codes for CSAGFSYNEQFF.

This chain links TRBV5-1 with TRBJ1-6; D possibly corresponds to TRBD1 (5 bases). Germline CDR1 SGHRS, CDR2 YFSETQ. This CDR3 region has 15 residues. The germline V and J ends were trimmed by 3 bases and 4 bases, with 11 bases remaining between them. CDR3 region: CASSSRTPYNSPLHF. The DNA of the CDR3 is TGCGCCAGCAGCTCGCGGACACCTTATAATTCACCCCTCCACTTT.

V usage is TRBV19 and J usage is TRBJ2-1, with 8 bases lining up with TRBD2. The germline CDR1 and CDR2 sequences are LNHDA and SQIVND (reference sequence). The CDR3 is made up of 12 amino acids. The junction had 6 bases not matched to a gene; V was cut back by 7 bases and J by 10 bases. The CDR3 protein is CASTRASGEQFF. The DNA of the CDR3 is TGTGCCAGTACAAGAGCTAGCGGGGAGCAGTTCTTC.

The chain carries TRBV2 and TRBJ1-1; TRBD1 matches at 7 bases. The junction had 6 bases not matched to a gene; V was cut back by 3 bases and J by 2 bases. The CDR3 runs to 15 residues. Looked up from germline, CDR1 is SNHLY and CDR2 is FYNNEI. CDR3 loop: CASSDRGSANTEAFF. The CDR3 DNA reads as TGTGCCAGCAGTGACAGGGGGAGTGCTAACACTGAAGCTTTCTTT.

The chain recombines TRBV7-9 with TRBJ1-5; 8 bases align to TRBD1. Trimming cost V 5 bases and J 0 bases; bases outside gene matches: 15. The CDR3 is 19 residues long. Germline assignment: CDR1 SEHNR and CDR2 FQNEAQ (reference sequence). The CDR3 coding sequence is TGTGCCAGCAGCCACCCGCGGGACAGGCCAATTGATAGCAATCAGCCCCAGCATTTT. Translated, it gives CASSHPRDRPIDSNQPQHF. The full variable domain, with the rest looked up from reference TRBV7-9 and TRBJ1-5, is DTGVSQNPRHKITKRGQNVTFRCDPISEHNRLYWYRQTLGQGPEFLTYFQNEAQLEKSRLLSDRFSAERPKGSFSTLEIQRTEQGDSAMYLCASSHPRDRPIDSNQPQHFGDGTRLSIL.

The V call is TRBV7-9, the J call TRBJ1-1, with 8 nucleotides matching TRBD1. Germline CDR1 is SEHNR and CDR2 is FQNEAQ (reference sequence). V shed 4 bases, J shed 5 bases, and the junction held 9 bases outside the gene matches. The CDR3 covers 15 residues. The DNA for the CDR3 is TGTGCCAGCAGCTGGCCAGGGGGCGCCGGAACTGAAGCTTTCTTT. This gives the protein CASSWPGGAGTEAFF.

J is TRBJ2-1 and V is TRBV29-1, with 12 bases aligning to TRBD1. Germline loops: CDR1 SQVTM, CDR2 ANQGSEA. The V segment lost 8 bases and the J segment 0 bases; nucleotides outside the gene matches: 8. This CDR3 has 16 residues. The CDR3 reads CSYMGQGAASYNEQFF. The CDR3, as DNA: TGCAGCTACATGGGACAGGGGGCGGCCTCCTACAATGAGCAGTTCTTC.

The chain links TRBV7-9 to TRBJ2-1, with 9 bases fitting TRBD1. Germline V gene data show CDR1 as SEHNR and CDR2 as FQNEAQ (reference sequence). The CDR3 has 14 amino acids. The V segment lost 5 bases and the J segment 7 bases; nucleotides outside the gene matches: 6. CDR3 protein: CASSVQTGGNEQFF. CDR3 in DNA: TGTGCCAGCAGCGTTCAGACAGGGGGGAATGAGCAGTTCTTC.

The genes are TRBV28 and TRBJ1-4, with TRBD1 matching over 8 bases. With 2 bases clipped from V and 7 bases from J, the junction kept 6 bases outside the gene matches. This CDR3 contains 15 residues. Germline assignment: CDR1 MDHEN and CDR2 SYDVKM. The CDR3 loop reads CASSLRTGLSEKLFF. CDR3 sequence (DNA): TGTGCCAGCAGTTTAAGGACAGGGCTTAGTGAAAAACTGTTTTTT.

The chain uses TRBV11-2 and TRBJ2-1, with D possibly matching TRBD1 (6 bases). This CDR3 region has 16 residues. Trimming cost V 0 bases and J 4 bases, with 13 bases left between them. Per germline, CDR1 SGHAT and CDR2 FQNNGV. The CDR3 sequence: CASSLDLGRGYNEQFF. CDR3 sequence (DNA): TGTGCCAGCAGCTTAGATCTGGGCAGGGGATACAATGAGCAGTTCTTC.

The rearrangement uses TRBV12-3 or TRBV12-4 and TRBJ1-2, with D possibly matching TRBD1 (5 bases). V was trimmed by 3 bases and J by 3 bases, leaving 8 bases between them. This CDR3 has 13 residues. This CDR3 reads CASSLGLHYGYTF. Written as DNA, the CDR3 is TGTGCCAGCAGTTTGGGACTGCACTATGGCTACACCTTC.

This CDR3 is CASGLGLASTDTQYF. The CDR3 DNA follows: TGTGCTAGTGGTTTGGGACTAGCTAGCACAGATACGCAGTATTTT. The chain combines TRBV12-5 with TRBJ2-3; 7 nucleotides agree with TRBD2. V lost 1 base to trimming and J lost 0 bases; unmatched junction nucleotides: 1. The germline CDR1 and CDR2 sequences are LGHNT and FRNRAP. This CDR3 is built from 15 residues.

The chain joins TRBV10-2 to TRBJ2-7; 7 bases fit TRBD1. Germline-derived CDR1 and CDR2 are WSHSY and SAAADI. The CDR3 has 14 residues. V lost 3 bases, J lost 3 bases, and 5 bases stayed unmatched. In nucleotides, the CDR3 is TGCGCCAGCAGTGAACGGGACAGTTACTACGAGCAGTACTTC. This gives the protein CASSERDSYYEQYF.

The chain links TRBV6-5 to TRBJ1-5; D unresolved. Germline CDR1 and CDR2: MNHEY and SVGAGI. This CDR3 spans 12 amino acids. Between the trimmed V and J ends, which lost 4 bases and 7 bases, there was a span of 8 bases. The CDR3 DNA reads as TGTGCCAGCAGTTGGACGGGGCAGCCCCAGCATTTT. It translates to CASSWTGQPQHF.

This clone has more than one count but fewer than ten. The chain links TRBV20-1 to TRBJ1-5; the match to TRBD1 covers 8 bases. Losses at the gene ends were 3 bases for V and 2 bases for J; bases not matched to a gene: 3. The CDR3 is made up of 14 amino acids. Germline V gives CDR1 DFQATT, CDR2 SNEGSKA (reference sequence). In DNA, the CDR3 is TGCAGTGCTAGTTCGGACAGGGGCAATCAGCCCCAGCATTTT. This sequence encodes CSASSDRGNQPQHF.

The chain joins TRBV2 to TRBJ1-1, with 10 bases that match TRBD1. The V and J ends lost 5 bases and 6 bases, in that order; junction bases with no gene match: 12. The CDR3 totals 16 residues. Per the germline V gene, CDR1 is SNHLY and CDR2 is FYNNEI. CDR3 bases: TGTGCCAGCAGTACGACAGGGGGCCTGGGTTTCTCTGAAGCTTTCTTT. Amino acid sequence: CASSTTGGLGFSEAFF. Looking up the rest from reference TRBV2 and TRBJ1-1 gives the full variable domain: EPEVTQTPSHQVTQMGQEVILRCVPISNHLYFYWYRQILGQKVEFLVSFYNNEISEKSEIFDDQFSVERPDGSNFTLKIRSTKLEDSAMYFCASSTTGGLGFSEAFFGQGTRLTVV.

This chain uses TRBV6-5 with TRBJ2-2; possibly TRBD1 for D (5 bases). V dropped 6 bases and J dropped 6 bases, with 17 bases sitting between them. In germline, CDR1 is MNHEY, CDR2 SVGAGI. The CDR3 sequence is 15 residues long. CDR3 protein: CASRAPGLRAGELFF. The DNA of the CDR3 is TGTGCCAGCAGAGCCCCAGGGCTCCGGGCCGGGGAGCTGTTTTTT.

The genes are TRBV10-2 and TRBJ2-2, with TRBD1 matching 8 bases. Unmatched junction bases numbered 8, after V lost 7 bases and J lost 4 bases. Germline CDR1 and CDR2: WSHSY and SAAADI. The CDR3 totals 15 residues. The CDR3 sequence: CASNYDRGGTGELFF. The CDR3 DNA follows: TGCGCCAGCAATTACGACAGGGGCGGCACCGGGGAGCTGTTTTTT.